In its sample, the clone carrying this TCR beta chain was seen once. Per the germline V gene, CDR1 is KGHSH and CDR2 is LQKENI. The V and J ends lost 6 bases and 5 bases respectively, with 10 bases between them. The CDR3 runs to 12 residues. The data are from a study of regulatory and conventional T cells in RAG deficiency. The data were produced by immunoSEQ multiplex PCR, yet TCRdb's version contains in-frame clones alone and is incomplete. The table shows roughly 20,000 clones, with approximately 88% occurring only once. The sorted regulatory T cells were CD4+, CD25-high and CD127-low, with genomic DNA sequenced. This same sample was also taken into another study, of regulatory T cells. From that paper: The primer mix had 52 TRBV and 13 TRBJ primers.

The sample taken for sequencing was Tregs sorted from blood. The chain uses TRBV18 and TRBJ1-2; D is undetermined. The sequence was collected from a human donor in good health. The CDR3 DNA is TGTGCCAGCTCGCAAGACTCTTATGGCTACACCTTC. It translates to CASSQDSYGYTF. The full variable domain, with the rest looked up from reference TRBV18 and TRBJ1-2, is NAGVMQNPRHLVRRRGQEARLRCSPMKGHSHVYWYRQLPEEGLKFMVYLQKENIIDESGMPKERFSAEFPKEGPSILRIQQVVRGDSAAYFCASSQDSYGYTFGSGTRLTVV.